Below are 8 T cell receptor beta chains sequenced from a single sample in a study of shared clonotypes between healthy human individuals. The table came from immunoSEQ multiplex PCR; TCRdb's copy has only in-frame clones and leaves some out. The repertoire holds 450,000 or so clones, with roughly three quarters as singletons. Sequences were obtained from PBMCs. The source of these receptors is a woman between 40 and 55 years old in good health. Some clones in this sample may be carry-over from other donors' samples.

This clone has more than one count but fewer than ten. This rearrangement joins TRBV6-1 to TRBJ1-2, with D perhaps TRBD1 (5 bases). Germline V gene sequence: CDR1 MNHNS, CDR2 SASEGT. This CDR3 has 13 amino acids. Trimming took off 6 bases at V and 3 bases at J, with 11 bases between the two ends. CDR3 bases: TGTGCCAGCAGCTTGGGAGGGGACTATGGCTACACCTTC. This encodes CASSLGGDYGYTF.

The rearrangement joins TRBV25-1 to TRBJ1-1, with D unresolved. The V end lost 3 bases, the J end lost 4 bases, and 24 bases lay between the germline ends. This CDR3 is 18 amino acids long. CDR1 is MGHDK and CDR2 is SYGVNS in the germline V gene. This CDR3 reads CASSDGSRWASAGTEAFF. In DNA, the CDR3 is TGTGCCAGCAGTGATGGTTCGCGCTGGGCTTCCGCGGGCACTGAAGCTTTCTTT.

This chain's CDR3 is CASSFRPRAFEQYF. The CDR3 nucleotides read TGTGCCAGCAGCTTCCGACCCAGGGCCTTCGAGCAGTACTTC. This sequence joins TRBV7-2 and TRBJ2-7; maybe TRBD1 (5 bases). Germline loops: CDR1 SGHTA, CDR2 FQGNSA. V lost 3 bases and J lost 6, with 15 bases in between. The CDR3 spans 14 residues.

The V and J genes are TRBV18 and TRBJ2-1; TRBD1 agrees at 10 bases. There are 17 residues in the CDR3. V trimming: 3 bases; J trimming: 3 bases; junction bases outside the gene matches: 8. Germline loops: CDR1 KGHSH, CDR2 LQKENI. The CDR3 reads CASSPLRGTGDYNEQFF. The CDR3 nucleotides are TGTGCCAGCTCACCCCTCCGAGGGACAGGGGACTACAATGAGCAGTTCTTC.

Of note for this clone: Other DNA sequences in the same sample also yield this CDR3. This rearrangement joins TRBV18 to TRBJ2-1; D may be TRBD2 (5 bases). In germline, CDR1 is KGHSH, CDR2 LQKENI. This CDR3 is built from 12 residues. Trimming stripped 3 bases from V and 7 bases from J, with 7 bases between. CDR3 protein: CASSPSGNEQFF. As DNA, the CDR3 is TGTGCCAGCTCACCGAGCGGTAATGAGCAGTTCTTC.

In the case of this clone: It differs at one base from a far larger clone, so likely a read error. The rearrangement links TRBV30 to TRBJ1-2; D is unresolved. This CDR3 spans 17 amino acids. CDR1 GTSNPN and CDR2 SVGIG come from the germline V gene (reference sequence). Trimming shortened V by 5 bases and J by 4 bases, and 26 bases separated the two germline ends. CDR3: CAWAFREYRLAGYGYTF. CDR3 nucleotides: TGTGCCTGGGCCTTTAGGGAGTACCGCCTCGCCGGCTATGGCTACACCTTC. The full variable domain, in which reference TRBV30 and TRBJ1-2 provide the parts outside the CDR3, is SQTIHQWPATLVQPVGSPLSLECTVEGTSNPNLYWYRQAAGRGLQLLFYSVGIGQISSEVPQNLSASRPQDRQFILSSKKLLLSDSGFYLCAWAFREYRLAGYGYTFGSGTRLTVV.

The chain's CDR3 is CASSLTSGRAWDEQFF. CDR3 coding DNA: TGTGCCAGCAGCCTAACTAGCGGGAGGGCCTGGGATGAGCAGTTCTTC. This chain connects TRBV5-6 to TRBJ2-1; 13 positions agree with TRBD2. The CDR3 spans 16 residues. The germline CDR1 and CDR2 sequences are SGHDT and YYEEEE. Unmatched junction bases numbered 9, after V lost 4 bases and J lost 8 bases.

The rearrangement links TRBV7-7 to TRBJ2-1; D not certain. Per germline, CDR1 SSHAT and CDR2 FNYEAQ (reference sequence). V lost 1 base and J lost 5, with 9 bases in between. The CDR3 spans 14 residues. CDR3 coding DNA: TGTGCCAGCAGCTTAGGTAACGCGGACAATGAGCAGTTCTTC. Residues: CASSLGNADNEQFF.